The clone carrying this T cell receptor beta chain was counted a single time. Its specificity is unknown. Trimming stripped 4 bases from V and 6 bases from J, with 18 bases between. Germline V CDR1 and CDR2: SGHRS, YFSETQ. The CDR3 runs to 15 residues. This sample's TCRbeta library carried unique molecular identifier barcodes. TCRdb re-derived calls from the PCR reads in MiXCR, one entry per CDR3 protein. The sample records about 900,000 distinct CDR3 sequences, about 29% being singletons. These data originate in a study of T-cell reconstitution after alpha-beta-depleted transplantation in children. General study findings and limits: After one year, T-cell counts and TCRbeta diversity mostly came from new T cells. Roughly two months post-transplant, alpha-beta T cells reportedly originated from several hundred graft clones that had expanded. There were some patients whose high TCRbeta diversity at day 60 came from surviving recipient T cells and thymic progenitors.

This TCR derives from a boy under three years old who had a stem cell transplant for SCID, so the T cells may come from the graft donor. The sequencing here drew on PBMCs, mostly from graft donor cells, taken 360 days after TCRalphabeta/CD19-depleted stem cell transplant. J is TRBJ2-3 and V is TRBV5-1, with a weak D call TRBD1 (6 bases). CDR3 residues: CASSPYSPQGDTQYF. CDR3 DNA: TGCGCCAGCAGCCCTTATAGCCCCCAGGGGGATACGCAGTATTTT. Complete variable domain (other parts from reference TRBV5-1 and TRBJ2-3): KAGVTQTPRYLIKTRGQQVTLSCSPISGHRSVSWYQQTPGQGLQFLFEYFSETQRNKGNFPGRFSGRQFSNSRSEMNVSTLELGDSALYLCASSPYSPQGDTQYFGPGTRLTVL.